This T cell receptor (beta chain) was identified in a study of blood T cell repertoires in COVID-19. Study information: From T cells, B-cell-depleted T cells, or PBMCs came the material, which was cDNA or gDNA.

Germline loops: CDR1 LGHDT, CDR2 YNNKEL (reference sequence). V lost 4 bases, J lost 4 bases, and 11 bases lay in between. CDR3 size: 14 residues. The assay was immunoSEQ multiplex PCR, and TCRdb's table has in-frame clones only and misses some. The sample records around 120,000 clones, around 90% being singletons. The sequence came from a human donor in a cohort sampled during active COVID-19. Sequenced: peripheral blood. The chain links TRBV3-1 (or the pseudogene TRBV3-2) to TRBJ1-3; the D is unclear. CDR3 residues: CASSLRGLGNTIYF. CDR3 DNA: TGTGCCAGCAGCCTCAGAGGGTTAGGAAACACCATATATTTT.